This entry lists 29 T cell receptor beta chains sequenced from one sample in a study of Graves' ophthalmopathy and Graves' hyperthyroidism. Beta-chain TCR CDR3 regions were amplified from RNA transcripts. HTBI-primed RT-PCR formed the first round, and a multiplex PCR formed the second. One entry per CDR3 protein results from TCRdb running MiXCR on the multiplex PCR reads. The table records some 1.1 million distinct CDR3 sequences, roughly two fifths of them present only once. The source material was peripheral blood or thyroid tissue (not recorded which). All receptors derive from an adult man with Graves' hyperthyroidism.

The chain uses TRBV12-3 or TRBV12-4 and TRBJ1-6; a possible D gene is TRBD1 (5 bases). V was pared by 5 bases and J by 10 bases, with 18 bases between. The CDR3 is 15 amino acids. The CDR3: CASSSPKAGGSPLHF. Here the CDR3 DNA reads TGTGCCAGCAGTAGTCCGAAGGCCGGGGGGTCACCCCTCCACTTT.

Many counts were recorded for this clonotype. The chain couples TRBV7-8 to TRBJ2-7; no clear D. There are 10 residues in the CDR3. Germline V gene lookup returns CDR1 SGHVS and CDR2 FQNEAQ. The germline V and J ends were trimmed by 1 base and 5 bases, with 0 bases remaining between them. CDR3 in amino acids: CASSLDEQYF. CDR3 bases: TGTGCCAGCAGCTTAGACGAGCAGTACTTC.

The V call is TRBV7-2, the J call TRBJ1-4; 9 bases fit TRBD1. CDR1 and CDR2 from the germline V gene are SGHTA and FQGNSA. The CDR3 has 16 residues. V was pared by 8 bases and J by 6 bases, with 13 bases of the junction left unmatched. The DNA for the CDR3 is TGTGCCAGCGGCAAAGCGGGGGGACAGGGTTATGAAAAACTGTTTTTT. It yields the protein CASGKAGGQGYEKLFF.

This clonotype was seen a handful of times. This rearrangement joins TRBV7-9 to TRBJ1-2, with 7 bases matching TRBD1. CDR3 size: 14 residues. CDR1 and CDR2 from the germline V gene are SEHNR and FQNEAQ (reference sequence). V lost 5 bases to trimming and J lost 5 bases; unmatched junction nucleotides: 8. This CDR3 reads CASSHDRVGYGYTF. CDR3 nucleotides: TGTGCCAGCAGCCATGACAGGGTCGGATATGGCTACACCTTC.

The rearrangement links TRBV7-3 to TRBJ2-7; 7 bases map to TRBD2. Germline CDR1 is SGHTA and CDR2 is FQGTGA. The junction had 11 bases not matched to a gene; V was cut back by 4 bases and J by 5 bases. The CDR3 totals 15 residues. The DNA for the CDR3 is TGTGCCAGCAGCTCCTACCCCGGACTAGTAGACGAGCAGTACTTC. Protein product: CASSSYPGLVDEQYF.

This chain links TRBV13 with TRBJ2-7; TRBD1 matches 8 bases. V shed 4 bases and J 5 bases; nucleotides not matched to a gene: 10. The CDR3 runs 15 residues. The germline V gene has CDR1 PRHDT and CDR2 FYEKMQ (reference sequence). DNA for the CDR3: TGTGCCAGCAGCTCAACGGACAGGGCTACGGACGAGCAGTACTTC. It yields the protein CASSSTDRATDEQYF.

CDR3 amino acids: CAIRPGTGGHEQYF. CDR3 DNA: TGTGCCATCAGACCAGGGACAGGGGGCCACGAGCAGTACTTC. J is TRBJ2-7 and V is TRBV10-3; 12 bases are a match to TRBD1. Germline V lookup: CDR1 ENHRY, CDR2 SYGVKD. J was trimmed by 5 bases and V by 6 bases; bases with no gene match: 5. The CDR3 is made up of 14 amino acids.

The V call is TRBV7-2, the J call TRBJ1-1; a possible D gene is TRBD1 (5 bases). With 11 bases removed from V and 5 bases from J, the gap between germline ends came to 27 bases. In germline, CDR1 is SGHTA, CDR2 FQGNSA. There are 16 residues in the CDR3. Written as DNA, the CDR3 is TGTGCCGAGCAGCTCAGCAGGGTAGGGTTGCGGACTGAAGCTTTCTTT. This encodes CAEQLSRVGLRTEAFF.

On this clonotype itself: With a much larger clone just one base away, this may be a read error. The CDR3 end shows no conserved phenylalanine or tryptophan, and so a read error is likely. This chain uses TRBV7-8 with TRBJ1-5; TRBD1 agrees at 7 bases. CDR3 length equals 15 residues. CDR1 SGHVS and CDR2 FQNEAQ come from the germline V gene. The ends lost 6 bases at V and 3 bases at J; junction bases unmatched: 8. CDR3 in amino acids: CASSPGTEANQPQHS. CDR3 in DNA: TGTGCCAGCAGTCCCGGGACAGAGGCCAATCAGCCCCAGCATTCT.

Regarding this clonotype: The germline gene is not matched at one end of the junction; a read error may be the cause. V gene TRBV10-2 combines with J gene TRBJ2-7, with 9 bases lining up with TRBD2. The CDR3 has 15 residues. The germline V gene encodes CDR1 WSHSY and CDR2 SAAADI. For the CDR3, the DNA is TGCGCCTGCAGTGCCAGGACTAGCGCAACCTACGAGCAGTACTTC. Its translation: CACSARTSATYEQYF.

V usage is TRBV2 and J usage is TRBJ2-7, with unresolved D. CDR1 and CDR2 from the germline V gene are SNHLY and FYNNEI. The CDR3 totals 12 residues. V was clipped by 4 bases and J by 6 bases, with 10 bases between them. The CDR3 nucleotides read TGTGCCAGCAGTGGAGGTCTCGGCGAGCAGTACTTC. Amino acids: CASSGGLGEQYF. Full variable domain (outside the CDR3, taken from reference TRBV2 and TRBJ2-7): EPEVTQTPSHQVTQMGQEVILRCVPISNHLYFYWYRQILGQKVEFLVSFYNNEISEKSEIFDDQFSVERPDGSNFTLKIRSTKLEDSAMYFCASSGGLGEQYFGPGTRLTVT.

This clonotype was found a few times. The chain joins TRBV6-6 to TRBJ1-1; a weak D match, TRBD1 (5 bases). Trimming removed 5 bases from V and 0 bases from J, with 13 bases in between. CDR1 and CDR2 from the germline V gene are MNHNY and SVGAGI (reference sequence). The CDR3 totals 15 residues. The CDR3: CASSHQGTLNTEAFF. Here the CDR3 DNA reads TGTGCCAGCAGTCATCAGGGAACCTTGAACACTGAAGCTTTCTTT.

CDR3 residues: CASSLLGDFYRSSSYEQYF. The CDR3 DNA follows: TGTGCCAGCAGCCTGTTGGGGGACTTCTACCGATCGAGCTCCTACGAGCAGTACTTC. V and J are TRBV7-9 and TRBJ2-7; perhaps TRBD2 as D (6 bases). Germline-derived CDR1 and CDR2 are SEHNR and FQNEAQ (reference sequence). V lost 5 bases to trimming and J lost 0 bases, with 26 bases between them. CDR3 length: 19 amino acids.

This clonotype was counted many times. V and J are TRBV5-1 and TRBJ2-7; D may be TRBD1 (6 bases). Trimming took off 0 bases at V and 3 bases at J, with 10 bases between the two ends. This CDR3 is 14 amino acids long. CDR1 is SGHRS, CDR2 YFSETQ, per germline. The DNA of the CDR3 is TGCGCCAGCAGCTTGGCCGTAGGGGGCTACGAGCAGTACTTC. It is translated as CASSLAVGGYEQYF.

The V gene is TRBV4-1, the J gene TRBJ2-5; 14 bases are a match to TRBD2. Germline V lookup: CDR1 MGHRA, CDR2 YSYEKL. The junction had 5 bases not matched to a gene; V was cut back by 3 bases and J by 2 bases. The CDR3 length is 17 residues. The CDR3 sequence is CASSQGGLAGAQETQYF. As DNA, the CDR3 is TGCGCCAGCAGCCAGGGGGGACTAGCGGGGGCACAAGAGACCCAGTACTTC.

With regard to this clonotype: One end of the junction does not line up with germline, which may come from a read error. V gene TRBV7-8 combines with J gene TRBJ2-5; D perhaps matches TRBD1 (6 bases). The CDR3 length is 13 residues. Germline CDR1 is SGHVS and CDR2 is FQNEAQ. Written as DNA, the CDR3 is TGTGCTAGCAGCTCATATACAGGGGAGACCCAGTACTTC. Protein: CASSSYTGETQYF.

This clonotype was seen at least ten times. A much larger clone lies a single base off, so this may be a read error. The V call is TRBV25-1, the J call TRBJ1-2; D perhaps matches TRBD1 (6 bases). CDR1 is MGHDK, CDR2 SYGVNS, per germline. There are 11 residues in the CDR3. The DNA of the CDR3 is TGTGCCAGCACAACAGGGAGTGGCCACACCTTC. It encodes CASTTGSGHTF.

This clonotype was found many times. This chain joins TRBV4-1 and TRBJ1-6; D is uncertain. Trimming cost V 1 base and J 5 bases, with 6 bases left between them. The germline V gene has CDR1 MGHRA and CDR2 YSYEKL. This CDR3 has 14 residues. DNA for the CDR3: TGCGCCAGCAGCCAAGGAATCCATAATTCACCCCTCCACTTT. It encodes CASSQGIHNSPLHF.

As regards this clonotype: One junction end does not reproduce the germline sequence, and a read error may be involved. The chain is built from TRBV6-5 and TRBJ1-4; 8 nucleotides match TRBD1. The CDR3 is 10 amino acids. Germline CDR1 MNHEY, CDR2 SVGAGI. The DNA of the CDR3 is TGTGCCAGCAGACACACAGGGGGTGCCTTT. This translates into CASRHTGGAF.

In its sample, this clonotype was seen many times. The V gene is TRBV7-8, the J gene TRBJ1-2; D not certain. V was pared by 1 base and J by 0 bases, with 9 bases between. In germline, CDR1 is SGHVS, CDR2 FQNEAQ. This CDR3 contains 15 residues. The CDR3 protein is CASSLDMASNYGYTF. CDR3 DNA sequence: TGTGCCAGCAGCTTAGATATGGCCTCTAACTATGGCTACACCTTC.

CDR3 sequence reads: CASSLYDRVGETQYF. The CDR3 DNA reads as TGTGCCAGCAGCTTATATGACAGGGTAGGGGAGACCCAGTACTTC. This rearrangement joins TRBV7-2 to TRBJ2-5; 7 bases are a match to TRBD1. J lost 5 bases, V lost 2 bases, and 8 bases had no gene match. Germline V gene lookup returns CDR1 SGHTA and CDR2 FQGNSA. The CDR3 totals 15 residues.

This clonotype occurred a few times. The chain employs TRBV12-3 or TRBV12-4 and TRBJ2-7; D possibly corresponds to TRBD2 (5 bases). The CDR3 runs to 13 residues. Trimming shortened V by 3 bases and J by 2 bases, and 8 bases separated the two germline ends. DNA of the CDR3: TGTGCCAGCAGTTTCGGGGTCCCCTACGAGCAGTACTTC. It specifies CASSFGVPYEQYF.

The chain recombines TRBV27 with TRBJ2-5; 10 positions match TRBD1. V was pared by 8 bases and J by 5 bases, with 5 bases of the junction left unmatched. Germline values: CDR1 MNHEY, CDR2 SMNVEV (reference sequence). CDR3 size: 13 residues. CDR3 protein: CASRGTGDETQYF. The DNA for the CDR3 is TGTGCCAGCCGGGGGACAGGGGACGAGACCCAGTACTTC.

Note on this clonotype: A much more abundant neighbour one base away suggests this may be a read error. The chain joins TRBV19 to TRBJ1-3, with D tentatively TRBD1 (5 bases). The CDR3 loop spans 16 amino acids. Germline CDR1 and CDR2: LNHDA and SQIVND (reference sequence). The CDR3 bases are TGTGGCTCCATGGACCGGCGGGGGAGCTTTGGGAACACCATATATTTT. Amino acid sequence: CGSMDRRGSFGNTIYF.

This clonotype was seen more than once but under ten times. This sequence joins TRBV6-5 and TRBJ2-5; 8 bases map to TRBD2. Germline CDR1 is MNHEY and CDR2 is SVGAGI. The CDR3 is 15 amino acids. The V segment lost 7 bases and the J segment 5 bases; nucleotides outside the gene matches: 12. This CDR3 is CASTLASGFVETQYF. The CDR3 nucleotides are TGTGCCAGCACCTTGGCTAGCGGGTTTGTGGAGACCCAGTACTTC.

This clonotype was detected ten times or more. The rearrangement joins TRBV29-1 to TRBJ2-7; D perhaps matches TRBD2 (5 bases). Trimming pared 3 bases from V and 3 bases from J, leaving 12 bases between. Germline V lookup: CDR1 SQVTM, CDR2 ANQGSEA. CDR3 length: 13 residues. CDR3 sequence reads: CSVEDSVGYEQYF. DNA for the CDR3: TGCAGCGTTGAGGACTCGGTCGGCTACGAGCAGTACTTC.

The chain has TRBV5-8 and TRBJ1-2; 9 bases map to TRBD1. Germline V gene lookup returns CDR1 SGHTS and CDR2 YDEGEE. There are 15 residues in the CDR3. Trimming cost V 4 bases and J 5 bases; bases outside gene matches: 9. CDR3 sequence reads: CASSGIRDRVYGYTF. The CDR3 coding sequence is TGTGCCAGCAGCGGAATCCGGGACAGGGTATATGGCTACACCTTC.

The genes are TRBV5-1 and TRBJ2-5; 7 bases line up with TRBD1. In germline, CDR1 is SGHRS, CDR2 YFSETQ. The J segment lost 1 base and the V segment lost 4 bases, leaving 7 bases of the junction unmatched. This CDR3 region has 15 residues. CDR3: CASSAAGGVQETQYF. The CDR3 coding sequence is TGCGCCAGCAGCGCGGCAGGGGGAGTCCAAGAGACCCAGTACTTC.

Ten or more counts support this clonotype. A read error may produce the germline difference seen at one junction end. The chain joins TRBV13 to TRBJ1-2, with 9 bases fitting TRBD1. CDR3 length: 13 residues. The germline CDR1 and CDR2 sequences are PRHDT and FYEKMQ (reference sequence). The CDR3 DNA reads TGTGCCAGCAGCCTAGGACAGGGGCTTGGCTACACCTTC. Translated, it gives CASSLGQGLGYTF. The variable domain in full, with the rest retrieved from reference TRBV13 and TRBJ1-2, is AAGVIQSPRHLIKEKRETATLKCYPIPRHDTVYWYQQGPGQDPQFLISFYEKMQSDKGSIPDRFSAQQFSDYHSELNMSSLELGDSALYFCASSLGQGLGYTFGSGTRLTVV.